The clone carrying this TCR beta chain was observed a few times. Its matching antigen is unknown. This entry is derived from a study of response to subunit inactivated influenza vaccine. A single record per CDR3 protein comes from TCRdb applying MiXCR to the RT-PCR reads. The data contain hundreds of thousands of distinct CDR3 sequences, under 20% of them singletons. Regarding the study as a whole: Authors suggested few new T cells are recruited by each seasonal influenza vaccination.

Germline CDR1 is SGHTA and CDR2 is FQGNSA. The CDR3 loop spans 14 amino acids. The V end lost 2 bases, the J end lost 7 bases, and 12 bases lay between the germline ends. Sample: PBMCs from blood, taken 5 days after vaccination. This receptor was taken from a man aged 50-60 years who received an inactivated influenza vaccine. The chain joins TRBV7-2 to TRBJ1-5, with a weak D call TRBD1 (5 bases). DNA for the CDR3: TGTGCCAGCAGCTTAAATTGGGGGGACCAGCCCCAGCATTTT. Its protein is CASSLNWGDQPQHF.